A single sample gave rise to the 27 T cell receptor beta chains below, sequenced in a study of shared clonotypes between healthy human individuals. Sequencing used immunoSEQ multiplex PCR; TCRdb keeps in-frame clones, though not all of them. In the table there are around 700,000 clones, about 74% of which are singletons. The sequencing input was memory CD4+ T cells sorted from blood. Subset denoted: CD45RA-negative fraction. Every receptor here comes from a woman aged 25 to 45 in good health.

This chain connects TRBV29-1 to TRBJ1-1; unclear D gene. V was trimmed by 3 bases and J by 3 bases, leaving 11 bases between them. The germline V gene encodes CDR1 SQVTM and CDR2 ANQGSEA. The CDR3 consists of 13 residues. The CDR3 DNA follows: TGCAGCGTTGATGACCGAGGCTACACTGAAGCTTTCTTT. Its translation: CSVDDRGYTEAFF.

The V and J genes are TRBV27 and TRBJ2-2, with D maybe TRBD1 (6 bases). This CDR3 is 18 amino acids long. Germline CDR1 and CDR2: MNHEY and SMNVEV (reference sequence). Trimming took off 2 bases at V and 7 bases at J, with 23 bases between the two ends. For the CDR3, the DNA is TGTGCCAGCAGTTTAAGAGGGGGAACAGGTGTAACCATCGGGGAGCTGTTTTTT. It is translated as CASSLRGGTGVTIGELFF.

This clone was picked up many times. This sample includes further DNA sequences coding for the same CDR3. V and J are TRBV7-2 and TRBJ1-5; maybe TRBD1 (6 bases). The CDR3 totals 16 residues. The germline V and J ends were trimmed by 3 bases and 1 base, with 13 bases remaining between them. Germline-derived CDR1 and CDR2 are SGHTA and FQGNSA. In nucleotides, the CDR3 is TGTGCCAGCAGCTTTCGGGGGGCGGGGAGCAATCAGCCCCAGCATTTT. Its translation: CASSFRGAGSNQPQHF.

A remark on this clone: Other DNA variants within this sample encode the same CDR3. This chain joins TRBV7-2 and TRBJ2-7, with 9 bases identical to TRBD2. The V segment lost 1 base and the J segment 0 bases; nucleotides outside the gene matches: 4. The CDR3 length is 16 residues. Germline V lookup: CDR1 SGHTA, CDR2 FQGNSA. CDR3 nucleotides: TGTGCCAGCAGCTTAGGTCTAGCGGGGAGCTCCTACGAGCAGTACTTC. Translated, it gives CASSLGLAGSSYEQYF.

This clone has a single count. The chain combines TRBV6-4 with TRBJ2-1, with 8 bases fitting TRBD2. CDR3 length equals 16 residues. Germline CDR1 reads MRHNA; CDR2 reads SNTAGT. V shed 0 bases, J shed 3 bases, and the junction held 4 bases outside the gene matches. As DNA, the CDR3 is TGTGCCAGCAGTGACTCAGCGGGAGAGGGCTACAATGAGCAGTTCTTC. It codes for CASSDSAGEGYNEQFF.

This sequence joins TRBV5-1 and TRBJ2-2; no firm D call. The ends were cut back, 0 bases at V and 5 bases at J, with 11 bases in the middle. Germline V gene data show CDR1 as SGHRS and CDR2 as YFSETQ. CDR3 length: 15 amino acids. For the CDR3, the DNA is TGCGCCAGCAGCTTGGCCGGCTTGGGGACCGGGGAGCTGTTTTTT. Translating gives CASSLAGLGTGELFF.

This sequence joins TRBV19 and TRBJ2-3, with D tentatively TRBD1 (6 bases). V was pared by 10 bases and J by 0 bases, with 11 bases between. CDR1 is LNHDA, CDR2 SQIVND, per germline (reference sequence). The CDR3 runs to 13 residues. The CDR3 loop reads CATGTLSTDTQYF. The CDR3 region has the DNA TGTGCCACCGGGACACTCAGCACAGATACGCAGTATTTT. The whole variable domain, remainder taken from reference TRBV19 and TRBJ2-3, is DGGITQSPKYLFRKEGQNVTLSCEQNLNHDAMYWYRQDPGQGLRLIYYSQIVNDFQKGDIAEGYSVSREKKESFPLTVTSAQKNPTAFYLCATGTLSTDTQYFGPGTRLTVL.

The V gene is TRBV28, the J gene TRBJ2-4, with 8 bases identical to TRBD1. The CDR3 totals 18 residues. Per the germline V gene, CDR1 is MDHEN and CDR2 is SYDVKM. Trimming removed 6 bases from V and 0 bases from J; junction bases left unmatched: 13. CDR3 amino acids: CASSRFGQGGLAKNIQYF. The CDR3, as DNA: TGTGCCAGCAGCCGTTTTGGACAGGGAGGCCTAGCCAAAAACATTCAGTACTTC.

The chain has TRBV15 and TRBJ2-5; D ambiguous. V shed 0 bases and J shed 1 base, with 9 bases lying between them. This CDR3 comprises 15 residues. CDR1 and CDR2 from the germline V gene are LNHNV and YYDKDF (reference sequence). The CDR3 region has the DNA TGTGCCACCAGCAGAGATATGGCAGTCCAAGAGACCCAGTACTTC. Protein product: CATSRDMAVQETQYF.

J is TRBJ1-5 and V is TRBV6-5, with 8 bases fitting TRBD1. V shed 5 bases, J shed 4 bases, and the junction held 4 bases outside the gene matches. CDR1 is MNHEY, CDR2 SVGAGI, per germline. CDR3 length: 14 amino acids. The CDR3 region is CASSPGGRNQPQHF. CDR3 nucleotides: TGTGCCAGCAGTCCAGGGGGCCGGAATCAGCCCCAGCATTTT.

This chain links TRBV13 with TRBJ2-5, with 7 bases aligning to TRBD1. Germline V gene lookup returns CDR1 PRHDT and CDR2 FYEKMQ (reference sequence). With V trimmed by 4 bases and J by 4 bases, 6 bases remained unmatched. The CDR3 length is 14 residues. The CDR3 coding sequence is TGTGCCAGCAGCTCTCAAGGGGGCGGAGAGACCCAGTACTTC. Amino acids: CASSSQGGGETQYF. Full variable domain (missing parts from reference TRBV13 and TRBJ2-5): AAGVIQSPRHLIKEKRETATLKCYPIPRHDTVYWYQQGPGQDPQFLISFYEKMQSDKGSIPDRFSAQQFSDYHSELNMSSLELGDSALYFCASSSQGGGETQYFGPGTRLLVL.

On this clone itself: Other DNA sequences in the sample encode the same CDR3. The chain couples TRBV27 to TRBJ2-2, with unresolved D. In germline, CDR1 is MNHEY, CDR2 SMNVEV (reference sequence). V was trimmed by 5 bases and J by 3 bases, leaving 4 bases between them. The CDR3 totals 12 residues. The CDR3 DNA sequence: TGTGCCAGCAGTCTCCACACCGGGGAGCTGTTTTTT. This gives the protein CASSLHTGELFF.

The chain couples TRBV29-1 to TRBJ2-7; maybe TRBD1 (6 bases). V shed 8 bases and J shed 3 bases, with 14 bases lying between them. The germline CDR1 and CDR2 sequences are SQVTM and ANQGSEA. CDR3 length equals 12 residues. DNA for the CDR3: TGCAGCATAAGGGACACCATCTACGAGCAGTACTTC. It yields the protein CSIRDTIYEQYF.

CDR3 coding DNA: TGCGCCAGCACAATTCACTCCACAGATACGCAGTATTTT. Protein: CASTIHSTDTQYF. The rearrangement uses TRBV5-1 and TRBJ2-3; D gene uncertain. The CDR3 is 13 residues long. V lost 6 bases, J lost 2 bases, and 10 bases lay in between. Germline V gene data show CDR1 as SGHRS and CDR2 as YFSETQ.

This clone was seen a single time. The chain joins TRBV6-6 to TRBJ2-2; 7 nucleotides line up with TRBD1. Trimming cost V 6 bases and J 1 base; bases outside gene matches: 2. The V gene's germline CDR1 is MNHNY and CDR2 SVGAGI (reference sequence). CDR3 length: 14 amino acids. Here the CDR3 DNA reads TGTGCCAGCAGCGGGACAGAGAACACCGGGGAGCTGTTTTTT. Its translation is CASSGTENTGELFF.

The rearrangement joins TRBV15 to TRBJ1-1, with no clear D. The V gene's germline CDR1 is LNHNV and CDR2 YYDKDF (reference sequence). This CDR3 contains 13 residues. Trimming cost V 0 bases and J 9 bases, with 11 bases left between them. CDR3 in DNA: TGTGCCACCAGCAGAGATGAGGGCAGAAAAGCTTTCTTT. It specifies CATSRDEGRKAFF. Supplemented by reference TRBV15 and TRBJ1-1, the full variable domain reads DAMVIQNPRYQVTQFGKPVTLSCSQTLNHNVMYWYQQKSSQAPKLLFHYYDKDFNNEADTPDNFQSRRPNTSFCFLDIRSPGLGDTAMYLCATSRDEGRKAFFGQGTRLTVV.

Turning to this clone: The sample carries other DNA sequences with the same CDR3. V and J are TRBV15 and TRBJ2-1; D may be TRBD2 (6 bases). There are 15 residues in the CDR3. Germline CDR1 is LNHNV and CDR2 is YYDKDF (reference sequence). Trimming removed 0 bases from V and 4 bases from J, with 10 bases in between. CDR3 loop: CATSREYGGYNEQFF. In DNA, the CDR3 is TGTGCCACCAGCAGAGAGTATGGGGGGTACAATGAGCAGTTCTTC. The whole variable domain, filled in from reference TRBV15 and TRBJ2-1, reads DAMVIQNPRYQVTQFGKPVTLSCSQTLNHNVMYWYQQKSSQAPKLLFHYYDKDFNNEADTPDNFQSRRPNTSFCFLDIRSPGLGDTAMYLCATSREYGGYNEQFFGPGTRLTVL.

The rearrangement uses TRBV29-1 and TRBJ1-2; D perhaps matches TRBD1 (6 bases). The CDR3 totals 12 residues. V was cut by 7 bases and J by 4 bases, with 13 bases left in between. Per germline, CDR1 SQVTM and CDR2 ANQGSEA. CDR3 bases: TGCAGCGCAGCCGGACAGTCCTATGGCTACACCTTC. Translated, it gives CSAAGQSYGYTF.

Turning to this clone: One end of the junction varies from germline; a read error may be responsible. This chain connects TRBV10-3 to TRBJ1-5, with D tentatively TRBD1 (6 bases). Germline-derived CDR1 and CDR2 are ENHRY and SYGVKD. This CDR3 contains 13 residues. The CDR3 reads CAISESNTGTHVF. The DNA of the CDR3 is TGTGCCATCAGTGAGTCCAATACCGGGACACATGTTTTT.

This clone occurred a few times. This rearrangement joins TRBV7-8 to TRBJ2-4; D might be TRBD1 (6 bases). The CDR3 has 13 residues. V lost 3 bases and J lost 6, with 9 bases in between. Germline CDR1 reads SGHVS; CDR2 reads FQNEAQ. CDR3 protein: CASSFQGSNIQYF. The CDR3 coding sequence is TGTGCCAGCAGCTTTCAGGGGTCAAACATTCAGTACTTC.

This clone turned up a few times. CDR3 in DNA: TGCGCCAGCAGCTTCAACAGGGGAAACTACAATGAGCAGTTCTTC. Its protein is CASSFNRGNYNEQFF. The rearrangement links TRBV5-1 to TRBJ2-1, with 7 bases aligning to TRBD1. Germline loops: CDR1 SGHRS, CDR2 YFSETQ. V shed 2 bases and J 3 bases; nucleotides not matched to a gene: 5. The CDR3 loop spans 15 amino acids.

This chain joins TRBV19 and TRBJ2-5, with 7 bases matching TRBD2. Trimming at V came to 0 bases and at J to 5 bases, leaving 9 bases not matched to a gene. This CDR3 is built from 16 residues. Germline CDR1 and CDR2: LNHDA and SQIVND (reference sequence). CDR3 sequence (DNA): TGTGCCAGTAGTATAGATGGGAGGGCCTTTACGGAGACCCAGTACTTC. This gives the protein CASSIDGRAFTETQYF.

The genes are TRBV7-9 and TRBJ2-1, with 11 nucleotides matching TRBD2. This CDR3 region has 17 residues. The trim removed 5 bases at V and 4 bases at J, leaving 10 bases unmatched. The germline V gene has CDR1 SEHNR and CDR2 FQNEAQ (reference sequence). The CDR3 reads CASSPGAGLAAYNEQFF. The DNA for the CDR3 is TGTGCCAGCAGCCCTGGGGCGGGACTAGCGGCTTACAATGAGCAGTTCTTC.

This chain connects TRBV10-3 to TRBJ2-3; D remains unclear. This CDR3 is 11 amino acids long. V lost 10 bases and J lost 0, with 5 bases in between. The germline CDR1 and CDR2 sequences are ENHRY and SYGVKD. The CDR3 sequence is CATRSTDTQYF. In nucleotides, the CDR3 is TGTGCCACTCGAAGCACAGATACGCAGTATTTT.

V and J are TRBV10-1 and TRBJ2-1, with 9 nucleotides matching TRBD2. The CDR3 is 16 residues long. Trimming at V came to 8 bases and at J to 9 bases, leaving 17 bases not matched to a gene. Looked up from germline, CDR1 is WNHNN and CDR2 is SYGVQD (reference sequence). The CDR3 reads CASSTGVAGVYGEQFF. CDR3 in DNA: TGCGCCAGCTCCACCGGGGTAGCGGGAGTTTACGGTGAGCAGTTCTTC.

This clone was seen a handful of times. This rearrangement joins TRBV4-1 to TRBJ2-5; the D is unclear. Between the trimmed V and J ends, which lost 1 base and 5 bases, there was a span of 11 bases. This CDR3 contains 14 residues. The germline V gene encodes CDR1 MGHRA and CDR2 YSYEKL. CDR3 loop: CASSQAQPRETQYF. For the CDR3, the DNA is TGCGCCAGCAGCCAAGCCCAACCGAGGGAGACCCAGTACTTC.

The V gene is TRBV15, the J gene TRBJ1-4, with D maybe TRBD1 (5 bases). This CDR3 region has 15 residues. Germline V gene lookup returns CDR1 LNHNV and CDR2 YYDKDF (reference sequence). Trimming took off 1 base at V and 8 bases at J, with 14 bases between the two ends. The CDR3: CATSRVGREREKLFF. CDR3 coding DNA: TGTGCCACCAGCAGAGTGGGCAGGGAGAGGGAAAAACTGTTTTTT.